This T cell receptor (beta chain) emerged from a study of identifying expanded T cells in peripheral blood. The CDR3 is made up of 19 amino acids. V lost 5 bases and J 0 bases, leaving 27 bases between the germline ends. Germline V gene lookup returns CDR1 SGDLS and CDR2 YYNGEE. The table came from immunoSEQ multiplex PCR; TCRdb's copy has only in-frame clones and leaves some out. Found here are tens of thousands of clones, 82% of them singletons; the top ten hold around 15%. The sequence was obtained from a person aged 18 to 75 in good health. Material for sequencing was blood. The gene calls are TRBV9 and TRBJ2-7; tentatively, D is TRBD1 or TRBD2 (8 bases each). The CDR3 nucleotides are TGTGCCAGCAGTGAAGCCTGGGGCGGGAGGACAGGGAGCTCCTACGAGCAGTACTTC. Residues: CASSEAWGGRTGSSYEQYF.